The entry below describes one T cell receptor (beta chain). Its antigen is unknown. No much larger clone exists at a distance of one base, and base qualities are not known. The data originate from a study of cytomegalovirus exposure and HLA in healthy donors (TCRdb year 2017). Study-level background: In an earlier analysis of about 560 of the donors, under 300 Gb of sequence data and 100 million or so unique TCR beta sequences from 180 million or so T cells were reported. An earlier analysis of some 500 of the donors applied high-throughput TCR beta sequencing to assess whether each TCR beta V gene segment acted as functional or pseudogenic. Typing coverage varied by locus: roughly 620-640 donors for A, B, C, DRB1 and DQB1; roughly 560 for DQA1; approximately 570 for DPA1; around 450 for DPB1. Donor age, sex, ethnicity and CMV serostatus were compiled together with the repertoire data. The genetic ancestry cluster associated with self-reported Caucasian donors included about 81% of the roughly 410 genotyped donors. To study patterns of TCR occurrence, a later analysis re-analyzed previously published TCR beta repertoires from more than 550 donors and added high-resolution HLA genotyping. Among approximately 370 genotyped donors of the cohort, an average of approximately 240,000 unique TCR beta nucleotide sequences was sequenced per donor, of which approximately 19% were non-productive. The T cell repertoires of several hundred subjects were profiled by immunosequencing and related to cytomegalovirus serostatus. A later genetic analysis took genome-wide SNP genotypes for about 60% of the roughly 670 donors and used that subset as a discovery cohort. Class I and class II HLA loci were covered by the typing at four-digit resolution. The study aimed to test whether cataloging public T cell receptors could reveal signatures of past pathogen exposure. Along with the roughly 670-subject first cohort, a separate validation cohort of about 110 different subjects was used. To predict cytomegalovirus infection status, the study combined high-throughput TCR immunosequencing, statistical association of individual TCRs with disease status, and machine learning. An early release covering about 600 HLA-typed donors comprised roughly 300 gigabases of sequencing data and about 90 million unique TCR sequences. Because of strong linkage in the cohort, roughly five DR-DQ haplotypes were treated as single units for association and clustering. In the later analysis, no new phenotypic data were used to find candidate immune exposures; instead, reliance was placed on TCR beta sequences and their occurrence across donors. Every discovery cohort repertoire had been produced on one sequencing platform.

Study-wide conclusions, independent of this receptor: In a later genetic analysis, fewer N-insertions in productive TCRs were reported among donors in an Asian-associated ancestry cluster than the 666-donor mean. Specific HLA alleles were associated with 18,000 or so TCR beta sequences at a false discovery rate of 0.05 in a later analysis. In both the original and validation cohorts, the classifier was reported to diagnose cytomegalovirus status with high specificity and sensitivity. Because the 87-base-pair reads could not distinguish some IMGT-functional V segments, including TRBV6-2 and TRBV6-3, those segments were excluded. The authors suggested that the approach could potentially be extended to other disease states and immunological phenotypes. A further reported finding was that TCR beta sequences accurately predicted the HLA-A and HLA-B alleles for most subjects in the first cohort. Immune exposure information for the cohort was limited to CMV serostatus. According to a later analysis, parvovirus B19, influenza, CMV and Epstein-Barr virus appeared linked to several top co-occurrence clusters. Correlated functional status among segregating V segments might be attributable to linkage disequilibrium, but an unknown experimental factor could not be ruled out. The study gave a list of about 170 TCR beta chains associated with cytomegalovirus. Three of the identified cytomegalovirus-associated TCR beta chains were confirmed in vitro to be specific for cytomegalovirus antigens. The cohort was sequenced for TCR beta chains only, and without alpha or paired-chain data the features that could be detected were limited. Compared with equally common non-associated chains, HLA-associated TCR beta chains in a later analysis were more clonally expanded and had lower generation probabilities. The earlier analysis of 587 of the donors excluded 15 to 20 rarely observed V segments, including chromosome 9 orphons, because counts were too low. Presence/absence analyses assumed roughly uniform sequencing depth across donors, an assumption that may not hold. In a later analysis, TCR association rates were found to vary across HLA loci, with the most associated TCRs seen for DRB1 alleles and the fewest for HLA-C alleles. While some public TCRs were present in many individuals, most TCR sequences turned up only very rarely across donors. In a later analysis, most CMV-associated TCR beta chains were found to appear HLA-restricted, with HLA associations seemingly driven largely by CMV exposure. When HLA alleles, especially DR and DQ, strongly co-occurred, attributing TCR associations to individual alleles was difficult. The sequencing pipeline was judged likely to have produced a cluster of highly shared sequence variants as a technical artifact. V-gene and J-gene trimming of TCR beta chains was associated with a missense DCLRE1C variant in a later genetic analysis, and the association was replicated in an independent cohort. Because some donors lacked HLA typing at each locus, the association tests relied only on the typed subset. In an earlier analysis of more than 450 of the donors, most TCR beta V segments were observed in productive rearrangements about 87% or about 30% of the time, broadly matching IMGT annotations.

Its CDR3 holds 15 amino acids, cysteine through phenylalanine. Of all the DNA, just the CDR3 is kept, 45 bases in frame from base 1. Cut back by 3 bases and 5 bases, the V and J ends lie 16 bases apart. From a lookup of the germline V gene, CDR1 and CDR2 are SGDLS and YYNGEE. Libraries were prepared through the immunoSEQ multiplex PCR assay. A mixture of 60 forward primers for TCR Vbeta segments and 13 reverse primers for TCR Jbeta segments was used in the multiplex PCR. A multiplex PCR assay on genomic DNA amplified the CDR3 region of rearranged TCR beta genes. On the Illumina HiSeq System, the amplified TCR beta libraries were sequenced as 87-base-pair reads. In the authors' own workflow: Across the 600 to 700 repertoires, a later analysis counted 75 million to 90 million unique TCR beta chains, roughly 11 million of which were shared by at least two donors. Raw reads were error-corrected and collapsed into unique sequences with a nearest-neighbor algorithm that merged closely related sequences to remove PCR and sequencing errors. V, D and J gene segments were assigned by aligning CDR3 sequences to IMGT reference sequences. For a sequence to be retained, a match of at least six nucleotides to both a V gene segment and a J gene segment was required. A rearrangement was called productive if the CDR3 had no stop codons and remained in frame with V and J, and every other rearrangement was called non-productive. CDR3 was defined by IMGT convention, running from the second conserved V-encoded cysteine to the conserved J-encoded phenylalanine. In an earlier analysis of more than 550 of the donors, sequences lacking an unambiguous match to a single V gene segment were excluded. In an earlier analysis of roughly 600 of the donors, a V segment was called functional when productive rearrangements were above 56.7%, and segregating when the standard deviation between donors exceeded 5%. A statistical classification framework was built for diagnosing cytomegalovirus status from the catalog of TCR beta chain sequences. In a later analysis, TCR nucleotide sequences were compared against IMGT/GENE-DB human TR gene sequences so that V and J genes could be assigned. In a later analysis, CDR3 sequences and most-parsimonious VDJ recombination scenarios were assigned using the TCRdist pipeline. In a later analysis, each TCR beta chain was defined by its CDR3 amino acid sequence together with its V-gene family, and reads without a unique V-gene family were excluded. As a way to deal with suspected cross-contamination and a sequencing artifact, a later analysis dropped hundreds of nucleotide sequences that were highly shared and had low generation probability. A later analysis calculated a clonal expansion index for each public chain from normalized within-repertoire ranks of inferred template counts. A later analysis computed generation probabilities with a VDJ recombination model fitted to out-of-frame rearrangements, and checked the results against IGoR. In a later analysis, hypergeometric tests were used to score TCR-TCR, TCR-HLA and TCR-CMV co-occurrence, with a repertoire-size bias correction applied to TCR pairs. False discovery rates were estimated in a later analysis by permuting HLA or CMV assignments 20 times. A later analysis grouped co-occurring TCRs with DBSCAN, adding TCRdist sequence similarity when clustering within HLA-allele-positive subsets. Co-occurrence clustering excluded repertoires with fewer than 30,000 or more than 120,000 public chains, plus five with anomalous nucleotide sharing. Imported from immuneACCESS, the table was reduced by TCRdb to in-frame sequences with V and J called. These copies leave out some clones; in studies compared against another copy, an unresolved V gene accounts for under half, and the cause of the remainder is not known. V, J and clone size are taken as reported in that table, and D and trimming were inferred from the DNA itself. This sample comprises approximately 58,000 clones, around 83% of them detected only once. The biggest ten clones account for roughly 4.5% of the sample.

In total, approximately 700 healthy bone marrow donors made up the cohort. At the time of sampling, all cohort members were nominally healthy, though unrecorded immune exposures were likely present. The donor tested CMV seronegative and was one of the 352 seronegative cohort members. A peripheral blood sample was provided by each donor, and peripheral blood mononuclear cells were used for TCR beta sequencing. Genomic DNA was extracted from the blood cell samples with the Qiagen DNeasy Blood Extraction Kit. What was sequenced was PBMCs. The sequence links TRBV9 to TRBJ2-3, with TRBD2 tentatively as D gene (6 bases match). This receptor was taken from a man aged 30-40 years in good health and CMV-seronegative. The CDR3 reads as follows: CASSGGDLGVDTQYF. In nucleotide form, the sequence is TGTGCCAGCAGCGGGGGGGACCTAGGGGTAGATACGCAGTATTTT.